This TCR beta chain comes out of a study of shared clonotypes between healthy human individuals. Clones were read by immunoSEQ multiplex PCR, and TCRdb kept only the in-frame ones, dropping some. Of approximately 2,000,000 clones in the sample, 85% to 95% were seen once. There are 14 residues in the CDR3. In germline, CDR1 is SNHLY, CDR2 FYNNEI. Trimming left V 1 base short and J 5 bases short, with 12 bases between. Sequenced input: naive CD4+ T cells from PBMCs. Noted subset: CD45RA+ positively selected. The chain is built from TRBV2 and TRBJ2-7; D possibly corresponds to TRBD2 (7 bases). This TCR was sampled from a young man in good health. Some clones in this sample may be carry-over from other donors' samples. As DNA, the CDR3 is TGTGCCAGCAGTGAAGTGCGGGGGCGCAACGAGCAGTACTTC. Amino acid sequence: CASSEVRGRNEQYF.